This T cell receptor beta chain was observed in a study of breast tumors, draining lymph nodes, adjacent tissues. Study-wide points: Data only fit, rather than demonstrated, lymph node origin of most tumor T cells. Tumor repertoires ranked between lymph nodes and nontumor tissue in diversity, with V and J gene preferences.

This clonotype was detected ten times or more. The antigen is undetermined. V dropped 6 bases and J dropped 2 bases, with 10 bases sitting between them. The CDR3 extends over 14 amino acids. Germline-derived CDR1 and CDR2 are SEHNR and FQNEAQ (reference sequence). Samples came from axillary lymph nodes draining the breast cancer. TCRdb re-called the multiplex PCR reads through MiXCR, storing one row per CDR3 protein. The sample contains 150,000 to 200,000 distinct CDR3 sequences, roughly 30% of which appear only once. This sequence joins TRBV7-9 and TRBJ2-2; a weak D match, TRBD1 (5 bases). Sequenced material: axillary lymph node tissue. The receptor comes from a female donor with breast cancer. Some clones in this sample may be carry-over from other donors' samples. CDR3 DNA: TGTGCCAGCAGACCGGACATAAACACCGGGGAGCTGTTTTTT. It encodes CASRPDINTGELFF.